This TCR beta chain was observed in a study of beta chain features in type 1 diabetes (dated by TCRdb to the late 2010s). Background on the whole study: Patients and healthy donors did not differ in mean age, gender distribution, total cell number or subset yield. A total of roughly 100 million sorted cells were examined across all samples, and the number of cells per subset was strongly correlated with RNA yield. The study compared the TCRB repertoires of sorted circulating CD4+ T cell subsets in recently diagnosed type 1 diabetes patients with those in matched healthy donors. Regulatory and stem cell-like memory subsets were isolated from only 8 patients and roughly eight healthy donors, whereas naive and central memory subsets came from all 28 donors. Summary of the overall study and its limitations: Because the HLA sub-analyses included only small numbers of individuals, any influence of HLA type on TCRB rearrangement was left unresolved. At VDJ recombination sites, type 1 diabetes patients had fewer insertions and more deleted nucleotides, which implies abnormalities in thymic rearrangement. PCR might favor shorter templates, but patient and control samples were amplified and corrected together, so any skew would affect both groups equally. Naive, central memory and regulatory TCRB repertoires appeared to be more similar among patients than among healthy donors. Because cDNA rather than genomic DNA was sequenced, highly expressing activated cells could have been over-represented, although no difference in activation and CD3 levels was found between groups. In all four CD4+ subsets, TCRB CDR3 length was moderately but significantly shorter in type 1 diabetes patients.

A single peripheral blood draw of approximately 120 mL on average was collected from each donor into heparinised tubes. A BD FACSAria II was used to sort naive, central memory, regulatory and stem cell-like memory CD4+ T cells with a panel that included CD45RO, CCR7, CD25, CD127, CD95 and CD27. All sorted populations exceeded 95% purity. PBMCs were separated immediately by Lymphoprep density gradient centrifugation and were stained directly, without being cultured. So that batch effects would be minimized, each experiment stained and sorted samples in pairs, pairing one healthy donor with one patient. To note about this clone: The target of this receptor is not known. Base qualities were left out, and no much larger clone turns up one base away.

The entire isolated RNA was reverse transcribed using the High Capacity cDNA Reverse Transcription Kit, and thus expressed TCRB transcripts were sequenced. Naive, central memory and regulatory T cell samples underwent deep immunoSEQ sequencing, averaging around 3.9 million total reads per sample. Sorted cells were lysed in RLT buffer, and RNA was extracted using DNase-treated RNeasy Micro or Mini kits according to cell number. To prevent cross-contamination, each cell subset was processed individually, whereas patient and healthy donor samples were processed jointly. Using the immunoSEQ multiplex PCR, TCRB sequences were amplified from cDNA into 87-bp fragments spanning the CDR3 region. The amplicons were sequenced using the Illumina HiSeq platform. In the authors' own workflow: Synthetic template baselines were used to correct PCR bias computationally, reads within Hamming distance 2 were collapsed together, and singletons that could not be merged were discarded. Reads were aligned to IMGT to assign V, D and J genes, CDR3 length, and insertions or deletions at six rearrangement sites. Within each subset, clonotype counts were normalized to the number of sorted cells before true diversity and Gini coefficients were calculated with the tcR R package. The overlap coefficient, calculated on TCRB nucleotide sequences, was used to measure repertoire sharing. Held by TCRdb, this immuneACCESS table contains in-frame sequences only and omits some clones. Under half of the omission traces to an unresolved V gene where checked; the cause of the rest is unknown. V, J and clone size were drawn from that table, and D and trimming were deduced from the DNA. In all, the sample holds about 240,000 clones, and 25% to 30% of those were seen once. The ten most abundant clones make up more than 3% of the sample.

The germline V gene sets CDR1 to SQVTM and CDR2 to ANQGSEA. Including the terminal cysteine and phenylalanine, the CDR3 comprises 11 residues. The entry retains the CDR3 DNA only, 33 bases that are in frame from base 1. Trimming removed 8 bases from V and 7 bases from J, leaving 12 bases between the germline ends. This TCR was recovered from a young man in good health. The sequence links TRBV29-1 to TRBJ2-1; D gene: possibly TRBD1, on 5 matching bases. The sequenced material came from central memory CD4+ T cells from blood. The CDR3 has the sequence CSSQGLNEQFF. The DNA is TGCAGCAGTCAGGGATTGAATGAGCAGTTCTTC.